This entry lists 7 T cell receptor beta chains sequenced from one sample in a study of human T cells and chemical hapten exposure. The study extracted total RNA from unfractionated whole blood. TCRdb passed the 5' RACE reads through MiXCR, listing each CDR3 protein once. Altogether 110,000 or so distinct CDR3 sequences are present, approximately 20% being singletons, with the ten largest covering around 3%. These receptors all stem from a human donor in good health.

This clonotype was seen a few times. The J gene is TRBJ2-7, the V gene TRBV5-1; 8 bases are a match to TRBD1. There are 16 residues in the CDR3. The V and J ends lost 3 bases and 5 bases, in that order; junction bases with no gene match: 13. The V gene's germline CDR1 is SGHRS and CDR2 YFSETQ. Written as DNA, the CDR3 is TGCGCCAGCAGCTGGGGCCTCCGGACAGGGTTGGACGAGCAGTACTTC. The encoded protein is CASSWGLRTGLDEQYF.

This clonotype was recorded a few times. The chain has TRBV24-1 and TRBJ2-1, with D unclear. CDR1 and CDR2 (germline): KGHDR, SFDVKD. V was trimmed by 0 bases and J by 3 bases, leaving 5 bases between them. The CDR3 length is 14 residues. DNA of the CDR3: TGTGCCACCAGTGATTTGCTGAACTACAATGAGCAGTTCTTC. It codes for CATSDLLNYNEQFF.

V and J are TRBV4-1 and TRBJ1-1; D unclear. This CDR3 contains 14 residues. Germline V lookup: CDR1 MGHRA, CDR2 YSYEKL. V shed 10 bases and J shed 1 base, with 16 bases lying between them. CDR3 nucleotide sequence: TGCGCCACCAAGAACCGGGCTTCGAACACTGAAGCTTTCTTT. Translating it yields CATKNRASNTEAFF.

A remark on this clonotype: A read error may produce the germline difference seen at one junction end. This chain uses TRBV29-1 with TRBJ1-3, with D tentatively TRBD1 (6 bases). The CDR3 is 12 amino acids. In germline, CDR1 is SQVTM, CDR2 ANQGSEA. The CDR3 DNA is TGCAGCGTTGCAGGGGATGGAAACGCCATATATTTT. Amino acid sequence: CSVAGDGNAIYF. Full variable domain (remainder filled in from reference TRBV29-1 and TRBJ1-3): SAVISQKPSRDICQRGTSLTIQCQVDSQVTMMFWYRQQPGQSLTLIATANQGSEATYESGFVIDKFPISRPNLTFSTLTVSNMSPEDSSIYLCSVAGDGNAIYFGEGSWLTVV.

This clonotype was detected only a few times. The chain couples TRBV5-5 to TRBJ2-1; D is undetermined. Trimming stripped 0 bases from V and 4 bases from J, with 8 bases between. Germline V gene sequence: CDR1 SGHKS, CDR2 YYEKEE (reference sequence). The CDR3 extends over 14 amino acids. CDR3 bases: TGTGCCAGCAGCTTGGTTTCTCAATACAATGAGCAGTTCTTC. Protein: CASSLVSQYNEQFF.

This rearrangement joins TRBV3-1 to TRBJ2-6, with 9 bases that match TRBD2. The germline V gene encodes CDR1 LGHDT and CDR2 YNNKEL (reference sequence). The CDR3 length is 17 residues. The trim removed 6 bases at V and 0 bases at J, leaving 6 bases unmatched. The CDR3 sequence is CASRPRGGASGANVLTF. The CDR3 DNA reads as TGTGCCAGCAGACCCCGCGGGGGGGCCTCTGGGGCCAACGTCCTGACTTTC.

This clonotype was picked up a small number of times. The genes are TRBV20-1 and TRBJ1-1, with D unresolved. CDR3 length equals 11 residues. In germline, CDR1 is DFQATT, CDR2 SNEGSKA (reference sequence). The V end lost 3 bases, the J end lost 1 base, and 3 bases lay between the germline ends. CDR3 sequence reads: CSARENTEAFF. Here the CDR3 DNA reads TGCAGTGCTAGGGAGAACACTGAAGCTTTCTTT.